Shown below are 19 T cell receptor beta chains from a single sample sequenced in a study of metastatic and nonmetastatic thyroid tumors. Patients were all untreated before their thyroid surgery. TCRdb re-analyzed the PCR reads through MiXCR. This table holds 35,000 to 55,000 clones, approximately 26% found once. Sequenced sample: blood. The source is a male donor with papillary thyroid cancer or a benign thyroid nodule (not recorded which). Some clones in this sample may be carry-over from other donors' samples.

The chain is built from TRBV20-1 and TRBJ2-7, with D maybe TRBD1 (6 bases). The CDR3 sequence is 14 residues long. Trimming pared 3 bases from V and 3 bases from J, leaving 15 bases between. CDR1 is DFQATT and CDR2 is SNEGSKA in the germline V gene (reference sequence). The CDR3 loop is CSASNRETFYEQYF. The CDR3 DNA reads TGCAGTGCTAGCAACAGGGAAACCTTCTACGAGCAGTACTTC.

This clone was detected only a few times. This rearrangement joins TRBV7-9 to TRBJ1-2; D not certain. The CDR3 has 11 residues. The V end was cut by 7 bases, the J end by 10 bases, with 13 bases between. CDR1 is SEHNR, CDR2 FQNEAQ, per germline (reference sequence). CDR3 in DNA: TGTGCCAGCATCAGGCAAGCGGTCTACACCTTC. Translating gives CASIRQAVYTF.

This clone was seen ten or more times. As DNA, the CDR3 is TGCGCCAGCAGCCAATTAGGGCGGGAGGTCCCCGCAGATACGCAGTATTTT. This encodes CASSQLGREVPADTQYF. The J gene is TRBJ2-3, the V gene TRBV4-1; TRBD2 matches 8 bases. After removal of 2 bases from V and 4 bases from J, the junction contained 11 bases not matched to a gene. Per the germline V gene, CDR1 is MGHRA and CDR2 is YSYEKL. The CDR3 has 17 amino acids.

Details on this clone: Possible read error: a much larger clone is one base away. V and J are TRBV7-6 and TRBJ2-3; D is ambiguous. V was pared by 2 bases and J by 5 bases, with 14 bases between. CDR1 and CDR2 from the germline V gene are SGHVS and FNYEAQ. This CDR3 is 15 amino acids long. CDR3 in amino acids: CASSLLPEDIDTQYF. The CDR3 nucleotides read TGTGCCAGCAGCTTACTCCCCGAAGACATAGATACGCAGTATTTT. Full variable domain (missing parts from reference TRBV7-6 and TRBJ2-3): GAGVSQSPRYKVTKRGQDVALRCDPISGHVSLYWYRQALGQGPEFLTYFNYEAQQDKSGLPNDRFSAERPEGSISTLTIQRTEQRDSAMYRCASSLLPEDIDTQYFGPGTRLTVL.

This clone turned up a few times. The chain employs TRBV28 and TRBJ1-1; a weak D match, TRBD1 (5 bases). Germline loops: CDR1 MDHEN, CDR2 SYDVKM. The CDR3 loop spans 15 amino acids. Trimming pared 5 bases from V and 3 bases from J, leaving 16 bases between. The CDR3 spells CASSLQGDGYTEAFF. CDR3 sequence (DNA): TGTGCCAGCAGTCTACAAGGGGACGGGTACACTGAAGCTTTCTTT.

This clone is labeled as medium-sized. V gene TRBV30 combines with J gene TRBJ1-1, with a tentative D call TRBD1 (6 bases). Trimming took 0 bases from V and 5 from J, leaving 13 bases between them. The CDR3 totals 14 residues. Germline-derived CDR1 and CDR2 are GTSNPN and SVGIG (reference sequence). CDR3 protein: CAWSVGRGATEAFF. DNA of the CDR3: TGTGCCTGGAGTGTGGGTCGGGGGGCGACTGAAGCTTTCTTT.

The sample holds many counts of this clone. The rearrangement links TRBV28 to TRBJ1-1; D possibly corresponds to TRBD1 (6 bases). Germline assignment: CDR1 MDHEN and CDR2 SYDVKM. Between the trimmed V and J ends, which lost 5 bases and 1 base, there was a span of 8 bases. The CDR3 is made up of 13 amino acids. The CDR3 region has the DNA TGTGCCAGCAGTACGGACAGGAACACTGAAGCTTTCTTT. It translates to CASSTDRNTEAFF.

This clone is categorized as medium-sized. The gene calls are TRBV6-6 and TRBJ2-5; D is unclear. Germline loops: CDR1 MNHNY, CDR2 SVGAGI (reference sequence). Trimming removed 2 bases from V and 2 bases from J, with 12 bases in between. This CDR3 spans 15 amino acids. The DNA for the CDR3 is TGTGCCAGCAGTTACGGCCGTACGCAGCAAGAGACCCAGTACTTC. Its translation is CASSYGRTQQETQYF.

The gene calls are TRBV11-2 and TRBJ2-1, with 9 bases fitting TRBD2. The CDR3 sequence is 17 residues long. The germline gives CDR1 SGHAT, CDR2 FQNNGV. The V segment lost 0 bases and the J segment 6 bases; nucleotides outside the gene matches: 9. In DNA, the CDR3 is TGTGCCAGCAGCTTAGACCGGCTAGCGGGATCTCTCAATGAGCAGTTCTTC. Amino acids: CASSLDRLAGSLNEQFF. The whole variable domain, filled in from reference TRBV11-2 and TRBJ2-1, reads EAGVAQSPRYKIIEKRQSVAFWCNPISGHATLYWYQQILGQGPKLLIQFQNNGVVDDSQLPKDRFSAERLKGVDSTLKIQPAKLEDSAVYLCASSLDRLAGSLNEQFFGPGTRLTVL.

This clone has a count of ten or more. This sequence joins TRBV7-2 and TRBJ1-1; D possibly corresponds to TRBD1 (6 bases). Trimming cost V 4 bases and J 4 bases, with 13 bases left between them. Germline V gene lookup returns CDR1 SGHTA and CDR2 FQGNSA. CDR3 length equals 14 residues. The CDR3 here is CASSSGGTSTEAFF. CDR3 DNA sequence: TGTGCCAGCAGCTCGGGGGGCACTAGCACTGAAGCTTTCTTT.

V gene TRBV6-2 or TRBV6-3 combines with J gene TRBJ1-2; D is undetermined. There are 13 residues in the CDR3. The V and J ends lost 6 bases and 6 bases respectively, with 14 bases between them. Germline V gene lookup returns CDR1 MNHEY and CDR2 SVGEGT. The CDR3 DNA follows: TGTGCCAGCAGCCATAGGCCGGGGAATGGCTACACCTTC. It encodes CASSHRPGNGYTF.

This clone has at least ten counts. A much larger clone is a single base away; this may be a read error. V gene TRBV27 combines with J gene TRBJ1-2, with D possibly matching TRBD1 (5 bases). V shed 6 bases and J shed 8 bases, with 13 bases lying between them. This CDR3 is built from 12 residues. From germline, CDR1 is MNHEY and CDR2 SMNVEV (reference sequence). The CDR3: CASSRAGAGYTF. The CDR3 nucleotides read TGTGCCAGCAGCCGAGCTGGGGCCGGCTACACCTTC.

On this clone: At one end the junction does not follow the germline gene, possibly because of a read error. This sequence joins TRBV30 and TRBJ1-4; D is uncertain. CDR1 GTSNPN and CDR2 SVGIG come from the germline V gene (reference sequence). This CDR3 spans 13 amino acids. The CDR3 nucleotides read TGTGCCTGGAGTGTACGGGCAGATGAAAAACCGTTTTTT. Translation: CAWSVRADEKPFF.

The V call is TRBV6-2 or TRBV6-3, the J call TRBJ2-7, with 7 bases fitting TRBD1. J lost 1 base, V lost 2 bases, and 14 bases had no gene match. The CDR3 consists of 18 residues. Germline V gives CDR1 MNHEY, CDR2 SVGEGT. The CDR3 sequence: CASSYVHLGTEISYEQYF. CDR3 bases: TGTGCCAGCAGTTACGTTCATCTAGGGACAGAGATTTCCTACGAGCAGTACTTC.

This clone has just one count. The chain combines TRBV20-1 with TRBJ2-7; possible D gene TRBD2, 5 bases. V dropped 5 bases and J dropped 2 bases, with 16 bases sitting between them. The CDR3 has 14 residues. CDR1 and CDR2 (germline): DFQATT, SNEGSKA (reference sequence). The CDR3 coding sequence is TGCAGTGCTGACTTTCGCGGGCCGACCTACGAGCAGTACTTC. It is translated as CSADFRGPTYEQYF.

In regard to this clone: The junction differs from germline at one of its ends, possibly a read error. The chain links TRBV11-2 to TRBJ2-7; the D gene could be TRBD1 or TRBD2 (5 bases each). This CDR3 has 13 residues. Germline loops: CDR1 SGHAT, CDR2 FQNNGV. The CDR3 nucleotides are TGTGCCAGCAGCTTGCTCGGGACCTACGATCAGTACTTC. This translates into CASSLLGTYDQYF.

At least ten counts were recorded for this clone. V gene TRBV7-8 combines with J gene TRBJ2-7, with D perhaps being TRBD1 or TRBD2 (5 bases each). The V gene's germline CDR1 is SGHVS and CDR2 FQNEAQ. The ends were cut back, 5 bases at V and 4 bases at J, with 18 bases in the middle. This CDR3 region has 15 residues. The CDR3 spells CASSPQSGTEYEQYF. CDR3 DNA sequence: TGTGCCAGCAGCCCACAGTCAGGGACGGAATACGAGCAGTACTTC.

With respect to this clone: At one of its ends the junction is not consistent with the germline gene, which may arise from a read error. The chain recombines TRBV13 with TRBJ2-5, with D hard to call. The CDR3 covers 12 residues. Germline V CDR1 and CDR2: PRHDT, FYEKMQ (reference sequence). The CDR3, as DNA: TGTTCCAGCAGCACGTACGGGGAGACCCAGTACTTC. It is translated as CSSSTYGETQYF.

This clone came up a few times. The chain links TRBV28 to TRBJ2-1, with 8 nucleotides matching TRBD2. This CDR3 contains 14 residues. The junction had 12 bases not matched to a gene; V was cut back by 8 bases and J by 9 bases. Germline lookup yields CDR1 MDHEN and CDR2 SYDVKM. CDR3 DNA sequence: TGTGCCAGCTGGAGCGGACTAGCACCCGGTGAGCAGTTCTTC. Translation gives CASWSGLAPGEQFF.